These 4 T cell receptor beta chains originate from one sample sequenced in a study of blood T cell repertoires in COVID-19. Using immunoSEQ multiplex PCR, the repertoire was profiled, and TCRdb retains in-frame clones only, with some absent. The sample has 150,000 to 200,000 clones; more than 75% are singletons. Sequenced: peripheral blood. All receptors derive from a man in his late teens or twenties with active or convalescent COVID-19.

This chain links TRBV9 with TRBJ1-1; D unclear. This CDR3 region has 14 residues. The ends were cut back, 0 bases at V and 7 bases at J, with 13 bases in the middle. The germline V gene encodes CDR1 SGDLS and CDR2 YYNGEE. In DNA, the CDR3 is TGTGCCAGCAGCGTAGATTCGGGTTATGGTGAAGCTTTCTTT. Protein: CASSVDSGYGEAFF.

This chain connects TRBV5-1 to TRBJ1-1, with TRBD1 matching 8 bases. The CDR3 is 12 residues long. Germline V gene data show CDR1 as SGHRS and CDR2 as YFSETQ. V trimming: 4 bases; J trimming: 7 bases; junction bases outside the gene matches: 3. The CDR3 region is CASSHGQGEAFF. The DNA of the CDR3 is TGCGCCAGCAGCCACGGACAGGGTGAAGCTTTCTTT.

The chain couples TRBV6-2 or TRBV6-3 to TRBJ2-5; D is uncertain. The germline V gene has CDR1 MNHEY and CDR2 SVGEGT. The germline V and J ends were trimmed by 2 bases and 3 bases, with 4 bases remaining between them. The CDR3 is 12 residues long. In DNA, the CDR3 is TGTGCCAGCAGTTACCCAGAAGAGACCCAGTACTTC. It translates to CASSYPEETQYF.

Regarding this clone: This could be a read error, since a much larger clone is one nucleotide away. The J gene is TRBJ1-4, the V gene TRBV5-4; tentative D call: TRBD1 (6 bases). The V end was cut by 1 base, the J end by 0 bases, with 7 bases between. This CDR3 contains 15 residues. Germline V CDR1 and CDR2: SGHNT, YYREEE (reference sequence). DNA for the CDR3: TGTGCCAGCAGCTTGACAGGGTCAACTAATGAAAAACTGTTTTTT. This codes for CASSLTGSTNEKLFF.